The 5 T cell receptor beta chains reported below all come from one sample, sequenced in a study of T cell repertoires in cytomegalovirus infection. TCRdb used MiXCR to reprocess the reads, holding one entry per CDR3 protein. The data hold about 360,000 distinct CDR3 sequences, with 15% to 20% observed a single time. Sequenced material: PBMCs. Receptor source: a human donor in good health (CMV status not recorded). Some clones in this sample may be carry-over from other donors' samples.

This chain connects TRBV7-9 to TRBJ2-3; D may correspond to TRBD1 or TRBD2 (5 bases each). Germline loops: CDR1 SEHNR, CDR2 FQNEAQ (reference sequence). The CDR3 extends over 17 amino acids. The V gene lost 0 bases and the J gene lost 8 bases, with 21 bases spanning the gap. The DNA for the CDR3 is TGTGCCAGCAGCTTAGCGATAGGGACGGCCGCCAAAGGTACGCAGTATTTT. Translation: CASSLAIGTAAKGTQYF. Together with reference TRBV7-9 and TRBJ2-3, the CDR3 gives the full variable domain: DTGVSQNPRHKITKRGQNVTFRCDPISEHNRLYWYRQTLGQGPEFLTYFQNEAQLEKSRLLSDRFSAERPKGSFSTLEIQRTEQGDSAMYLCASSLAIGTAAKGTQYFGPGTRLTVL.

The V call is TRBV5-4, the J call TRBJ2-3, with 8 bases that match TRBD1. The CDR3 spans 14 residues. CDR1 and CDR2 from the germline V gene are SGHNT and YYREEE (reference sequence). Trimming at V came to 4 bases and at J to 4 bases, leaving 5 bases not matched to a gene. This chain's CDR3 is CASSTGQGADTQYF. The CDR3 DNA follows: TGTGCCAGCAGCACCGGACAGGGAGCAGATACGCAGTATTTT.

The chain employs TRBV9 and TRBJ2-1; TRBD2 aligns across 12 bases. The CDR3 is made up of 14 amino acids. Trimming removed 3 bases from V and 10 bases from J; junction bases left unmatched: 5. The V gene's germline CDR1 is SGDLS and CDR2 YYNGEE. In DNA, the CDR3 is TGTGCCAGCAGCGAACTTGGGACTAGCGGGGAGCAGTTCTTC. Protein product: CASSELGTSGEQFF.

This clonotype appeared a few times. The chain has TRBV7-6 and TRBJ2-7; the D gene is possibly TRBD2 (6 bases). The V gene's germline CDR1 is SGHVS and CDR2 FNYEAQ. V lost 5 bases, J lost 3 bases, and 11 bases lay in between. This CDR3 comprises 13 residues. CDR3 nucleotides: TGTGCCAGCAGCCAAATCGGGGGCTACGAGCAGTACTTC. It specifies CASSQIGGYEQYF.

J is TRBJ2-7 and V is TRBV12-3 or TRBV12-4; D assignment may be TRBD1 or TRBD2 (5 bases each). The CDR3 has 15 residues. V gave up 6 bases and J gave up 0 bases, with 15 bases separating them. Here the CDR3 reads CASSQGPRSSYEQYF. The CDR3 region has the DNA TGTGCCAGCAGCCAGGGACCCAGGAGCTCCTACGAGCAGTACTTC.